The table lists the clone carrying this T cell receptor beta chain with many counts. The antigen remains undetermined. This entry is derived from a study of T cells in Graves' hyperthyroidism and ophthalmopathy. Study results and caveats: In the analysis, a 13 V-J model separated ophthalmopathy from stable hyperthyroidism.

Amplification yielded TCR beta CDR3 regions, with RNA transcripts as the source. During a first-round RT-PCR of the TCR CDR3, the HTBI primer set was used. Via MiXCR, TCRdb re-called the multiplex PCR reads, giving one row per CDR3 protein. This sample has fewer than 800,000 distinct CDR3 sequences; about a sixth occur once, and the top ten carry roughly 8%. V lost 5 bases and J lost 1, with 8 bases in between. This CDR3 comprises 12 residues. The germline V gene encodes CDR1 DFQATT and CDR2 SNEGSKA (reference sequence). Stable hyperthyroidism: no ophthalmopathy progression over 18 months of follow-up. Diagnosis relied on clinical symptoms, serum thyroxine and TRAb, thyroid ultrasound and orbital computed tomography.

This chain uses TRBV20-1 with TRBJ1-1; tentative D call: TRBD1 (5 bases). The TCR comes from a man younger than 30 with Graves' hyperthyroidism. The sample consisted of blood. This chain's CDR3 is CSACQGNTEAFF. CDR3 coding DNA: TGCAGTGCTTGTCAGGGGAACACTGAAGCTTTCTTT.